This paragraph reports one T cell receptor (beta chain). Here immunoSEQ multiplex PCR was the method, and the copy in TCRdb shows in-frame clones only, minus some. Counted here are around 1.9 million clones, approximately 94% occurring once; the ten biggest clones make up 1.5% to 2%. The source of the sample is a study of shared clonotypes between healthy human individuals. J lost 0 bases, V lost 1 base, and 3 bases had no gene match. Germline V lookup: CDR1 SQVTM, CDR2 ANQGSEA. The CDR3 sequence is 16 residues long. Naive CD8 cells lacked CD45RO, underwent positive selection for CCR7 and left out terminally differentiated effector memory CD45RA+ cells.

Sequencing was done on a sample of naive CD8+ T cells from PBMCs. This sequence was found in a man younger than 35 in good health. Some clones in this sample may be carry-over from other donors' samples. J is TRBJ2-1 and V is TRBV29-1, with TRBD2 matching over 10 bases. For the CDR3, the DNA is TGCAGCGTTGAAGTACTAGCGGGATACTCCTACAATGAGCAGTTCTTC. Its protein product is CSVEVLAGYSYNEQFF.